This TCR beta chain derives from a study of blood T cells in healthy people across ages. The CDR3 consists of 12 residues. Germline V CDR1 and CDR2: SGHRS, YFSETQ. With a J-beta primer mix and a sample-barcoded 5' primer, a second PCR ran roughly 6 to 11 cycles. TCRdb called the 5' RACE reads again in MiXCR, with one record for every CDR3 protein. The repertoire holds 750,000 or so distinct CDR3 sequences, just under 25% seen once, with 9.4% in the top ten. The sample was also linked to a second study, of T cells of mothers and their children.

The sample taken for sequencing was blood. The TCR originated in a boy younger than 18 in good health. This chain links TRBV5-1 with TRBJ2-1; weak D call: TRBD2 (6 bases). The end of the DNA aligns better with TRBJ2-7, so the J call may be wrong. This chain's CDR3 is CASSEGGGEQYF. CDR3 sequence (DNA): TGCGCCAGCAGCGAGGGAGGCGGCGAGCAGTACTTC.